Below, 32 T cell receptor beta chains from the same sample are listed, as sequenced in a study of blood T cell repertoires in COVID-19. TCRdb's copy holds only in-frame clones and misses some; the assay was immunoSEQ multiplex PCR. Of 200,000 to 250,000 clones in the sample, around 86% are singletons; the top ten hold less than 9.5%. Sample: peripheral blood. The receptors shown here come from an elderly woman with COVID-19, enrolled during active disease.

Only one count was recorded for this clone. The chain employs TRBV2 and TRBJ2-7, with a tentative D call TRBD2 (7 bases). CDR1 is SNHLY and CDR2 is FYNNEI in the germline V gene. This CDR3 has 15 amino acids. The V gene lost 6 bases and the J gene lost 6 bases, with 21 bases spanning the gap. The CDR3 DNA is TGTGCCAGCAGGGGGGGGGCACCCATGGCGAGCGAGCAGTACTTC. Translating it yields CASRGGAPMASEQYF.

V gene TRBV19 combines with J gene TRBJ1-2, with 9 bases matching TRBD1. Looked up from germline, CDR1 is LNHDA and CDR2 is SQIVND (reference sequence). Trimming removed 3 bases from V and 6 bases from J; junction bases left unmatched: 5. This CDR3 region has 14 residues. The chain's CDR3 is CASSMVDRGNGYTF. For the CDR3, the DNA is TGTGCCAGTAGTATGGTCGACAGGGGGAATGGCTACACCTTC.

The rearrangement joins TRBV10-2 to TRBJ1-1, with TRBD1 as a possible D gene (5 bases). V was cut by 8 bases and J by 6 bases, with 10 bases left in between. Per germline, CDR1 WSHSY and CDR2 SAAADI. This CDR3 has 11 amino acids. The CDR3 nucleotides read TGCGCCAGCGGGCGGGGCTCTGAAGCTTTCTTT. The encoded protein is CASGRGSEAFF.

This chain links TRBV5-6 with TRBJ1-6; D perhaps matches TRBD1 (5 bases). The CDR3 loop spans 15 amino acids. Looked up from germline, CDR1 is SGHDT and CDR2 is YYEEEE. V lost 0 bases to trimming and J lost 7 bases, with 11 bases between them. The CDR3 reads CASSLEGLWNSPLHF. CDR3 coding DNA: TGTGCCAGCAGCTTGGAGGGGCTTTGGAATTCACCCCTCCACTTT. Together with reference TRBV5-6 and TRBJ1-6, the CDR3 gives the full variable domain: DAGVTQSPTHLIKTRGQQVTLRCSPKSGHDTVSWYQQALGQGPQFIFQYYEEEERQRGNFPDRFSGHQFPNYSSELNVNALLLGDSALYLCASSLEGLWNSPLHFGNGTRLTVT.

This sequence joins TRBV5-4 and TRBJ2-7; 7 nucleotides line up with TRBD1. Germline values: CDR1 SGHNT, CDR2 YYREEE (reference sequence). This CDR3 has 13 residues. V lost 6 bases to trimming and J lost 3 bases; unmatched junction nucleotides: 6. CDR3 residues: CASNLDRVYEQYF. The CDR3 DNA is TGTGCCAGCAACCTTGACAGGGTCTACGAGCAGTACTTC.

V is TRBV6-5 and J is TRBJ1-2, with 11 bases aligning to TRBD1. There are 13 residues in the CDR3. The germline gives CDR1 MNHEY, CDR2 SVGAGI. The ends lost 5 bases at V and 7 bases at J; junction bases unmatched: 3. The CDR3 protein is CASSTGTGGGYTF. The CDR3 DNA is TGTGCCAGCAGTACCGGGACAGGGGGTGGCTACACCTTC.

This rearrangement joins TRBV6-5 to TRBJ1-6; D is undetermined. The CDR3 extends over 15 amino acids. V was cut by 7 bases and J by 0 bases, with 10 bases left in between. Germline CDR1 is MNHEY and CDR2 is SVGAGI. The CDR3 DNA reads as TGTGCCAGCAAACGGAGAAGCTCCTATAATTCACCCCTCCACTTT. This translates into CASKRRSSYNSPLHF.

CDR3 in DNA: TGTGCCAGCAGCGTAGTAGCGGCTACCTCTCAGGAGCAGTTCTTC. It translates to CASSVVAATSQEQFF. The chain joins TRBV9 to TRBJ2-1, with D tentatively TRBD2 (6 bases). V lost 0 bases to trimming and J lost 10 bases, with 17 bases between them. Looked up from germline, CDR1 is SGDLS and CDR2 is YYNGEE. The CDR3 is 15 amino acids.

This clone appeared a few times. The V and J genes are TRBV18 and TRBJ1-3, with TRBD1 matching over 8 bases. The CDR3 consists of 16 residues. Germline assignment: CDR1 KGHSH and CDR2 LQKENI. With V trimmed by 2 bases and J by 0 bases, 3 bases remained unmatched. The CDR3 sequence: CASSPTGGSSGNTIYF. CDR3 DNA: TGTGCCAGCTCACCAACAGGGGGAAGCTCTGGAAACACCATATATTTT.

The chain joins TRBV5-1 to TRBJ2-3; a weak D match, TRBD1 (6 bases). The CDR3 has 12 residues. Looked up from germline, CDR1 is SGHRS and CDR2 is YFSETQ. Trimming removed 2 bases at V and 6 bases at J, with 7 bases between. CDR3 sequence (DNA): TGCGCCAGCAGCTTCCAGGGGGATACGCAGTATTTT. Encoded protein: CASSFQGDTQYF.

Concerning this clone: This CDR3 is also generated by other DNA sequences in the sample. The V and J genes are TRBV18 and TRBJ1-5; no clear D. Germline loops: CDR1 KGHSH, CDR2 LQKENI. CDR3 length equals 14 residues. V was shortened by 2 bases and J by 2 bases, with 7 bases between the two germline ends. The CDR3 bases are TGTGCCAGCTCACCAGGTCGAGGCAATCAGCCCCAGCATTTT. It translates to CASSPGRGNQPQHF.

The chain recombines TRBV29-1 with TRBJ2-1; 7 bases fit TRBD1. CDR1 is SQVTM and CDR2 is ANQGSEA in the germline V gene. The CDR3 runs to 12 residues. V lost 7 bases and J lost 0; bases outside the gene matches: 0. The DNA for the CDR3 is TGCAGCGGGGACAGCTCCTACAATGAGCAGTTCTTC. It encodes CSGDSSYNEQFF.

The chain joins TRBV5-1 to TRBJ2-1; D remains unclear. This CDR3 comprises 15 residues. In germline, CDR1 is SGHRS, CDR2 YFSETQ. With 5 bases removed from V and 0 bases from J, the gap between germline ends came to 12 bases. Written as DNA, the CDR3 is TGCGCCAGCAGTACTGCGGCGACCTCCTACAATGAGCAGTTCTTC. Amino acid sequence: CASSTAATSYNEQFF.

This sequence joins TRBV29-1 and TRBJ1-1, with a possible D match to TRBD1 (5 bases). CDR3 length equals 11 residues. The germline V gene encodes CDR1 SQVTM and CDR2 ANQGSEA. Trimming stripped 5 bases from V and 3 bases from J, with 7 bases between. CDR3 DNA sequence: TGCAGCGTTCGGGGGGACACTGAAGCTTTCTTT. It codes for CSVRGDTEAFF.

The V and J genes are TRBV18 and TRBJ1-1, with 11 bases fitting TRBD1. The CDR3 is made up of 17 amino acids. J gave up 5 bases and V 5 bases, and 13 bases lay outside the gene matches. Per the germline V gene, CDR1 is KGHSH and CDR2 is LQKENI. CDR3: CASSAVGQGVRETEAFF. The CDR3 nucleotides are TGTGCCAGCTCAGCAGTGGGACAGGGGGTACGGGAAACTGAAGCTTTCTTT.

The J gene is TRBJ1-3, the V gene TRBV7-3; 7 bases line up with TRBD1. V gave up 5 bases and J gave up 0 bases; unmatched junction bases: 7. CDR3 length equals 16 residues. Germline lookup yields CDR1 SGHTA and CDR2 FQGTGA. This CDR3 is CASSPDRAASGNTIYF. In nucleotides, the CDR3 is TGTGCCAGCAGCCCTGACAGGGCCGCCTCTGGAAACACCATATATTTT.

This sequence joins TRBV18 and TRBJ1-6; 7 bases agree with TRBD1. The J segment lost 5 bases and the V segment lost 4 bases, leaving 8 bases of the junction unmatched. Germline-derived CDR1 and CDR2 are KGHSH and LQKENI. The CDR3 extends over 16 amino acids. CDR3 nucleotide sequence: TGTGCCAGCTCACTACAAGGGACAGACAATAATTCACCCCTCCACTTT. It encodes CASSLQGTDNNSPLHF.

The V gene is TRBV27, the J gene TRBJ2-1; 10 bases match TRBD2. CDR1 and CDR2 from the germline V gene are MNHEY and SMNVEV (reference sequence). Germline trimming cut 7 bases from V and 9 bases from J; bases unmatched to any gene: 12. CDR3 length: 15 residues. For the CDR3, the DNA is TGTGCCAGCACCCAACTAGCGGGATCGCGAAGTGAGCAGTTCTTC. Translated: CASTQLAGSRSEQFF.

The chain carries TRBV7-9 and TRBJ1-2, with 8 bases lining up with TRBD1. Germline V lookup: CDR1 SEHNR, CDR2 FQNEAQ (reference sequence). V trimming: 2 bases; J trimming: 5 bases; junction bases outside the gene matches: 4. The CDR3 is 14 residues long. CDR3 sequence: CASSLLTGVYGYTF. For the CDR3, the DNA is TGTGCCAGCAGCTTATTGACAGGGGTATATGGCTACACCTTC.

This clone was seen only a few times. The chain couples TRBV19 to TRBJ1-5; 9 bases align to TRBD1. With 4 bases clipped from V and 7 bases from J, the junction kept 2 bases outside the gene matches. From germline, CDR1 is LNHDA and CDR2 SQIVND (reference sequence). The CDR3 contains 13 residues. The CDR3 spells CASSTTGGQPQHF. CDR3 nucleotides: TGTGCCAGTAGTACGACAGGGGGACAGCCCCAGCATTTT.

Here the CDR3 reads CASNSQGTAEAFF. CDR3 DNA sequence: TGTGCCAGTAACTCACAGGGGACCGCTGAAGCTTTCTTT. The chain uses TRBV19 and TRBJ1-1; TRBD1 matches at 7 bases. This CDR3 has 13 amino acids. Germline CDR1 reads LNHDA; CDR2 reads SQIVND (reference sequence). V shed 7 bases and J 6 bases; nucleotides not matched to a gene: 8.

This clone was detected a few times. This sequence joins TRBV18 and TRBJ2-7, with a weak D call TRBD1 (6 bases). CDR3 length: 13 residues. CDR1 KGHSH and CDR2 LQKENI come from the germline V gene. V was cut by 6 bases and J by 2 bases, with 11 bases left in between. CDR3 region: CASSPTGTYEQYF. DNA for the CDR3: TGTGCCAGCTCCCCTACAGGGACCTACGAGCAGTACTTC.

This chain uses TRBV24-1 with TRBJ2-3; D might be TRBD2 (6 bases). The CDR3 covers 19 residues. CDR1 and CDR2 (germline): KGHDR, SFDVKD. Deletions cut 5 bases from V and 4 bases from J, with 27 bases between. CDR3 bases: TGTGCCACCAGTGGTATTGGGAGTGTAGCGGAGCGGACCTCAGATACGCAGTATTTT. This sequence encodes CATSGIGSVAERTSDTQYF.

This sequence joins TRBV18 and TRBJ1-4; tentatively, D is TRBD1 (6 bases). The CDR3 covers 14 residues. Looked up from germline, CDR1 is KGHSH and CDR2 is LQKENI. V lost 3 bases to trimming and J lost 14 bases, with 19 bases between them. The DNA for the CDR3 is TGTGCCAGCTCACCCACGACTACAGGGAATTCCCTGTTTTTT. Protein product: CASSPTTTGNSLFF.

The chain combines TRBV10-3 with TRBJ2-3, with TRBD1 matching 9 bases. V was pared by 4 bases and J by 6 bases, with 8 bases of the junction left unmatched. CDR1 is ENHRY, CDR2 SYGVKD, per germline. The CDR3 is 15 amino acids. The CDR3: CAISAGTGFFDTQYF. The DNA for the CDR3 is TGTGCCATCAGTGCCGGGACAGGGTTTTTTGATACGCAGTATTTT.

This rearrangement joins TRBV5-3 to TRBJ1-1, with D maybe TRBD1 (6 bases). TRBV5-3 is reported as an ORF; its role is uncertain. The length of the CDR3 is 16 residues. Trimming removed 0 bases from V and 4 bases from J, with 16 bases in between. The CDR3 DNA follows: TGTGCCAGAAGCTTGGTGACAGGCCGGAGTTCCACTGAAGCTTTCTTT. It yields the protein CARSLVTGRSSTEAFF.

The rearrangement joins TRBV12-3 or TRBV12-4 to TRBJ2-1; D is possibly TRBD2 (5 bases). With 7 bases removed from V and 0 bases from J, the gap between germline ends came to 7 bases. This CDR3 is built from 13 residues. In DNA form, the CDR3 reads TGTGCCAGCACCCGGGGCTCCTACAATGAGCAGTTCTTC. Translation: CASTRGSYNEQFF.

The gene calls are TRBV28 and TRBJ1-2; D may be TRBD1 (5 bases). This CDR3 region has 11 residues. V was pared by 5 bases and J by 5 bases, with 6 bases between. Germline lookup yields CDR1 MDHEN and CDR2 SYDVKM. The CDR3 DNA follows: TGTGCCAGCAGTGACAGTTATGGCTACACCTTC. It is translated as CASSDSYGYTF.

The rearrangement joins TRBV5-1 to TRBJ1-2; 9 bases agree with TRBD1. The V gene end was trimmed by 0 bases and the J gene end by 5 bases; junction bases not matched to a gene: 5. The CDR3 has 15 residues. Germline V gene lookup returns CDR1 SGHRS and CDR2 YFSETQ. CDR3 residues: CASSLATGQGYGYTF. The DNA of the CDR3 is TGCGCCAGCAGCTTGGCCACTGGACAGGGGTATGGCTACACCTTC.

The chain combines TRBV5-4 with TRBJ2-3; no firm D call. Germline V gene data show CDR1 as SGHNT and CDR2 as YYREEE (reference sequence). The CDR3 is 13 amino acids. Trimming shortened V by 4 bases and J by 4 bases, and 10 bases separated the two germline ends. The CDR3 spells CASSPRDPDTQYF. The CDR3 coding sequence is TGTGCCAGCAGCCCTAGAGATCCAGATACGCAGTATTTT.

V and J are TRBV28 and TRBJ2-1; D is undetermined. CDR3 length equals 15 residues. The V gene's germline CDR1 is MDHEN and CDR2 SYDVKM. The V end was cut by 5 bases, the J end by 6 bases, with 17 bases between. CDR3 coding DNA: TGTGCCAGCAGTACCCCCAGGCCGATCGCCAATGAGCAGTTCTTC. Translation: CASSTPRPIANEQFF.

This clone was observed a single time. This chain joins TRBV5-4 and TRBJ1-1; D perhaps matches TRBD1 (6 bases). Trimming took off 4 bases at V and 0 bases at J, with 19 bases between the two ends. The CDR3 consists of 17 residues. Germline CDR1 is SGHNT and CDR2 is YYREEE (reference sequence). CDR3 loop: CASSPRGAGALNTEAFF. The CDR3 DNA is TGTGCCAGCAGCCCGAGGGGGGCGGGAGCATTGAACACTGAAGCTTTCTTT.